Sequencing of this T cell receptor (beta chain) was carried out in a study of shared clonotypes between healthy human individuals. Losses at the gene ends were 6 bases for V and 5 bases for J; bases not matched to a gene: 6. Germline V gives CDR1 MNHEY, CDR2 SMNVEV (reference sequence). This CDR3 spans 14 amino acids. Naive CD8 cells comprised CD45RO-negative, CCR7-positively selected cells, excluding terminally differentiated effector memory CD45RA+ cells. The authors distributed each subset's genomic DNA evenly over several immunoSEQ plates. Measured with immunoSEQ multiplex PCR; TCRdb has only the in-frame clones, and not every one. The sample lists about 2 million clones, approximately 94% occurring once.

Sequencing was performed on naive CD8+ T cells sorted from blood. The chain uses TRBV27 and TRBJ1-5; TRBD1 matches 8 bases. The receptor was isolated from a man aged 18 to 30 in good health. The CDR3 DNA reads TGTGCCAGCAGCAAAGGACAGGGTGATCAGCCCCAGCATTTT. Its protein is CASSKGQGDQPQHF.